What follows are 26 T cell receptor beta chains derived from one specimen sequenced in a study of T cell responses to AZD1222 COVID-19 vaccine. Using immunoSEQ multiplex PCR, the repertoire was profiled, and TCRdb retains in-frame clones only, with some absent. This table holds over 100,000 clones, 87% found once. Source: peripheral blood, taken 28 days after the second AZD1222 dose. All receptors come from an adult who received the AZD1222 COVID-19 vaccine.

The gene calls are TRBV4-2 and TRBJ1-3, with unresolved D. Trimming cost V 1 base and J 2 bases, with 9 bases left between them. CDR1 is LGHNA, CDR2 YNFKEQ, per germline. This CDR3 region has 15 residues. CDR3 coding DNA: TGTGCCAGCAGCCAAGTTGTCGGAGCTGGAAACACCATATATTTT. This codes for CASSQVVGAGNTIYF.

The CDR3 DNA reads TGTGCCAGCAGCCCCGGGCTTTCGATCTCACCCCTCCACTTT. Amino acid sequence: CASSPGLSISPLHF. The chain combines TRBV14 with TRBJ1-6; D not resolved. V dropped 4 bases and J dropped 10 bases, with 14 bases sitting between them. Germline V lookup: CDR1 SGHDN, CDR2 FVKESK. This CDR3 has 14 amino acids.

The chain employs TRBV19 and TRBJ2-1; D unclear. CDR3 size: 17 residues. Germline assignment: CDR1 LNHDA and CDR2 SQIVND (reference sequence). The V gene lost 3 bases and the J gene lost 4 bases, with 19 bases spanning the gap. CDR3 sequence: CASSINPVLAKYNEQFF. The DNA of the CDR3 is TGTGCCAGTAGTATTAACCCCGTGTTAGCTAAATACAATGAGCAGTTCTTC.

J is TRBJ2-3 and V is TRBV29-1; 7 bases align to TRBD2. Germline assignment: CDR1 SQVTM and CDR2 ANQGSEA. CDR3 size: 14 residues. Trimming took 0 bases from V and 5 from J; bases not matched to a gene: 5. The CDR3 sequence: CSVEDQIAGDTQYF. The DNA of the CDR3 is TGCAGCGTTGAAGATCAGATAGCGGGAGATACGCAGTATTTT.

The chain employs TRBV6-5 and TRBJ1-3; no firm D call. The germline V gene has CDR1 MNHEY and CDR2 SVGAGI. Trimming left V 0 bases short and J 2 bases short, with 11 bases between. This CDR3 has 16 residues. Written as DNA, the CDR3 is TGTGCCAGCAGTTACTCGGCCGGCAAGGCTGGAAACACCATATATTTT. Its protein product is CASSYSAGKAGNTIYF.

V usage is TRBV6-5 and J usage is TRBJ1-2; D not resolved. Germline V gene data show CDR1 as MNHEY and CDR2 as SVGAGI. V was cut by 4 bases and J by 7 bases, with 13 bases left in between. This CDR3 region has 13 residues. The DNA of the CDR3 is TGTGCCAGCAGTTCCTCCCGCTCCTCTGGCTACACCTTC. Protein: CASSSSRSSGYTF.

J is TRBJ1-2 and V is TRBV28, with D perhaps matching TRBD1 (5 bases). Per the germline V gene, CDR1 is MDHEN and CDR2 is SYDVKM. V was shortened by 5 bases and J by 6 bases, with 16 bases between the two germline ends. The length of the CDR3 is 14 residues. The CDR3 reads CASSTPGGRDGYTF. DNA for the CDR3: TGTGCCAGCAGTACCCCGGGAGGCAGGGATGGCTACACCTTC.

The chain has TRBV4-2 and TRBJ2-2, with 7 bases aligning to TRBD1. The CDR3 is 17 residues long. V was clipped by 0 bases and J by 5 bases; unmatched bases: 9. Looked up from germline, CDR1 is LGHNA and CDR2 is YNFKEQ. The CDR3 DNA sequence: TGTGCCAGCAGCCAAGATATCGCGCAGGGGGAGACCGGGGAGCTGTTTTTT. This encodes CASSQDIAQGETGELFF.

The chain employs TRBV12-3 or TRBV12-4 and TRBJ2-2; D may correspond to TRBD1 or TRBD2 (5 bases each). V lost 8 bases and J lost 6, with 13 bases in between. This CDR3 is built from 13 residues. CDR3 DNA: TGTGCCAGCGAGAGGGGTCCCCCCGGGGAGCTGTTTTTT. Its translation: CASERGPPGELFF.

The rearrangement links TRBV6-2 or TRBV6-3 to TRBJ2-3, with a tentative D call TRBD1 (5 bases). Trimming removed 6 bases at V and 9 bases at J, with 25 bases between. CDR3 length equals 16 residues. Germline assignment: CDR1 MNHEY and CDR2 SVGEGT. CDR3: CASSQKLGAAPQTQYF. In DNA form, the CDR3 reads TGTGCCAGCAGCCAAAAACTTGGGGCGGCGCCGCAAACGCAGTATTTT.

The CDR3 protein is CASSSPTLYEQYF. The CDR3, as DNA: TGTGCCAGTAGTTCCCCGACTCTCTACGAGCAGTACTTC. The chain is built from TRBV19 and TRBJ2-7; D ambiguous. This CDR3 spans 13 amino acids. The germline V gene has CDR1 LNHDA and CDR2 SQIVND (reference sequence). Trimming stripped 5 bases from V and 3 bases from J, with 11 bases between.

The V call is TRBV29-1, the J call TRBJ1-1; no clear D gene. V was clipped by 3 bases and J by 4 bases, with 9 bases between them. CDR1 is SQVTM and CDR2 is ANQGSEA in the germline V gene. This CDR3 region has 12 residues. This CDR3 is CSVELQVTEAFF. In DNA form, the CDR3 reads TGCAGCGTTGAGTTACAAGTCACTGAAGCTTTCTTT.

The rearrangement uses TRBV3-1 (or the pseudogene TRBV3-2) and TRBJ1-3, with D hard to call. This CDR3 is 15 amino acids long. V was clipped by 0 bases and J by 0 bases, with 6 bases between them. The V gene's germline CDR1 is LGHDT and CDR2 YNNKEL (reference sequence). The CDR3, as DNA: TGTGCCAGCAGCCAAGACCTACCCTCTGGAAACACCATATATTTT. It codes for CASSQDLPSGNTIYF.

The J gene is TRBJ1-3, the V gene TRBV5-3, with TRBD1 identical over 8 bases. TRBV5-3 is an ORF, with its function uncertain. The CDR3 has 17 residues. V dropped 3 bases and J dropped 2; count of bases not matched to a gene: 10. This CDR3 reads CARSSEDRVTPGNTIYF. The CDR3, as DNA: TGTGCCAGAAGCTCGGAGGACAGGGTAACCCCTGGAAACACCATATATTTT.

The chain carries TRBV7-9 and TRBJ2-2; D assignment may be TRBD1 or TRBD2 (5 bases each). The ends were cut back, 2 bases at V and 0 bases at J, with 13 bases in the middle. The length of the CDR3 is 17 residues. CDR1 and CDR2 from the germline V gene are SEHNR and FQNEAQ (reference sequence). CDR3 nucleotide sequence: TGTGCCAGCAGCTTAAGGGGCACCGGGACGAACACCGGGGAGCTGTTTTTT. Amino acid sequence: CASSLRGTGTNTGELFF.

The chain recombines TRBV5-5 with TRBJ1-2; TRBD1 matches 11 bases. CDR1 is SGHKS and CDR2 is YYEKEE in the germline V gene (reference sequence). This CDR3 comprises 14 residues. Trimming cost V 3 bases and J 6 bases; bases outside gene matches: 4. CDR3 region: CASSYRDRGNGYTF. The CDR3 region has the DNA TGTGCCAGCAGCTACCGGGACAGGGGGAATGGCTACACCTTC.

Comment on this clone: The same CDR3 arises from other DNA sequences in this sample as well. The chain joins TRBV7-3 to TRBJ2-1; D gene ambiguous. This CDR3 has 13 amino acids. CDR1 and CDR2 (germline): SGHTA, FQGTGA. V shed 2 bases and J shed 9 bases, with 11 bases lying between them. The chain's CDR3 is CASSLLTGGEQFF. The CDR3 DNA reads TGTGCCAGCAGCTTACTTACCGGTGGTGAGCAGTTCTTC.

The V gene is TRBV19, the J gene TRBJ2-3, with 13 positions matching TRBD2. This CDR3 has 17 amino acids. CDR1 is LNHDA and CDR2 is SQIVND in the germline V gene (reference sequence). The J segment lost 6 bases and the V segment lost 9 bases, leaving 15 bases of the junction unmatched. The CDR3 bases are TGTGCCAGACATGCGGGACTAGCGGGAACCGAAGTCGATACGCAGTATTTT. Translating it yields CARHAGLAGTEVDTQYF.

The chain links TRBV30 to TRBJ1-1; D is undetermined. V was trimmed by 0 bases and J by 0 bases, leaving 11 bases between them. Germline CDR1 and CDR2: GTSNPN and SVGIG (reference sequence). The CDR3 sequence is 15 residues long. The CDR3 DNA follows: TGTGCCTGGAGTGTACCCGGCAGTTTGAACACTGAAGCTTTCTTT. Translation gives CAWSVPGSLNTEAFF.

The rearrangement links TRBV21-1 to TRBJ2-2; TRBD1, the table's D call, lacks a check against the DNA. TRBV21-1 is a pseudogene locus. The CDR3 loop spans 16 amino acids. CDR3 sequence (DNA): TGTGCCAGCAGCACCCAGGGACAGGGGGTGGTCGGGGAGCTGTTTTTT. Residues: CASSTQGQGVVGELFF.

Only a few counts were recorded for this clone. The genes are TRBV19 and TRBJ1-3; D gene unclear. This CDR3 spans 15 amino acids. Germline V gene sequence: CDR1 LNHDA, CDR2 SQIVND (reference sequence). The ends were cut back, 5 bases at V and 0 bases at J, with 11 bases in the middle. CDR3 DNA sequence: TGTGCCAGTAGTTCCCAGGCCTCCTCTGGAAACACCATATATTTT. It specifies CASSSQASSGNTIYF.

The rearrangement links TRBV2 to TRBJ2-7; 7 bases are shared with TRBD2. Germline-derived CDR1 and CDR2 are SNHLY and FYNNEI. With V trimmed by 6 bases and J by 3 bases, 8 bases remained unmatched. The CDR3 has 14 residues. CDR3 loop: CASRPTSVDYEQYF. Here the CDR3 DNA reads TGTGCCAGCAGACCTACTAGCGTGGACTACGAGCAGTACTTC.

The V gene is TRBV27, the J gene TRBJ1-2, with TRBD1 matching 7 bases. The CDR3 has 17 residues. Per germline, CDR1 MNHEY and CDR2 SMNVEV (reference sequence). The V gene end was trimmed by 3 bases and the J gene end by 4 bases; junction bases not matched to a gene: 14. This CDR3 reads CASSFVAEDRRSYGYTF. DNA for the CDR3: TGTGCCAGCAGTTTCGTCGCGGAGGACAGGCGTTCCTATGGCTACACCTTC.

The V gene is TRBV18, the J gene TRBJ1-3; D is uncertain. Per the germline V gene, CDR1 is KGHSH and CDR2 is LQKENI. V shed 3 bases and J shed 0 bases, with 9 bases lying between them. The CDR3 extends over 15 amino acids. Here the CDR3 reads CASSPPGGSGNTIYF. CDR3 sequence (DNA): TGTGCCAGCTCACCCCCAGGCGGCTCTGGAAACACCATATATTTT.

The chain couples TRBV28 to TRBJ1-2; 11 bases agree with TRBD1. The CDR3 covers 19 residues. Germline CDR1 MDHEN, CDR2 SYDVKM. J gave up 2 bases and V 5 bases, and 16 bases lay outside the gene matches. As DNA, the CDR3 is TGTGCCAGCAGTCCCCGGACAGGGGGCGTCGGTTTGCGGAACTATGGCTACACCTTC. This sequence encodes CASSPRTGGVGLRNYGYTF.

The chain couples TRBV4-1 to TRBJ2-2; 8 bases are a match to TRBD2. V shed 4 bases and J 6 bases; nucleotides not matched to a gene: 7. The CDR3 contains 15 residues. Germline assignment: CDR1 MGHRA and CDR2 YSYEKL. The CDR3 coding sequence is TGCGCCAGCAGCCCCACCGGGACTAGGCCCGGGGAGCTGTTTTTT. This codes for CASSPTGTRPGELFF.